The clone carrying this T cell receptor beta chain turned up a few times. Antigen specificity is unknown. Losses at the gene ends were 4 bases for V and 1 base for J; bases not matched to a gene: 2. The CDR3 runs to 16 residues. Germline V CDR1 and CDR2: SGHTA, FQGTGA. The data originate from a study of cytomegalovirus exposure and HLA in healthy donors. About the research overall: Among the 398 genotyped donors, approximately 82% were placed in the Caucasian-associated ancestry cluster.

Primers for the PCR totalled 60 Vbeta and 13 Jbeta. In the study's own analysis: Unique TCR beta chains numbered roughly 84 million in a later analysis, with roughly 10 million shared. Libraries were prepared by immunoSEQ multiplex PCR; TCRdb keeps only in-frame clonotypes and omits some of them. The DNA was the basis for D and trimming; V, J and clone size are from that table. The top ten clones hold approximately 9.1% of a sample with 90,000 to 150,000 clones, around 63% of them seen once. Overall study results and limits: The investigators catalogued 150 to 200 TCR beta chains as cytomegalovirus-associated. The authors considered a cluster of highly shared sequence variants likely to be a sequencing artifact.

This chain connects TRBV7-3 to TRBJ2-5; TRBD2 aligns across 14 bases. The sequencing sample was made of PBMCs. The clonotype originates from a man between 40 and 49 years old in good health and CMV-seropositive. The CDR3 coding sequence is TGTGCCAGCAGCTCGGGACTAGCGGGGGTCCAAGAGACCCAGTACTTC. It yields the protein CASSSGLAGVQETQYF.